A single sample gave rise to the 5 T cell receptor beta chains below, sequenced in a study of PD-1 blockade in classical Hodgkin lymphoma. This table comes from immunoSEQ multiplex PCR, and its TCRdb copy is limited to in-frame clones, with some not included. The table has approximately 11,000 clones, 80% seen once; the top ten hold 30% to 40%. All the patients suffered relapse after autologous stem cell transplantation, and brentuximab vedotin exposure differed. The sample in question was peripheral blood mononuclear cells (PBMCs), obtained before the second cycle of nivolumab. These receptors were collected from a human donor with classical Hodgkin lymphoma.

The rearrangement links TRBV5-1 to TRBJ2-7, with no clear D. Looked up from germline, CDR1 is SGHRS and CDR2 is YFSETQ. The CDR3 spans 14 residues. Deletions cut 4 bases from V and 6 bases from J, with 17 bases between. CDR3 nucleotide sequence: TGCGCCAGCAGCCCGATCGGAGAGGTACTCGAGCAGTACTTC. Its translation is CASSPIGEVLEQYF.

The chain combines TRBV5-8 with TRBJ1-5, with D maybe TRBD1 (5 bases). V was cut by 3 bases and J by 2 bases, with 12 bases left in between. Per the germline V gene, CDR1 is SGHTS and CDR2 is YDEGEE. CDR3 length: 15 amino acids. The CDR3 DNA reads as TGTGCCAGCAGCTCGGTCCTGGGGGGCAATCAGCCCCAGCATTTT. It specifies CASSSVLGGNQPQHF.

V and J are TRBV5-4 and TRBJ1-1, with D uncertain. The V end lost 0 bases, the J end lost 0 bases, and 9 bases lay between the germline ends. Germline lookup yields CDR1 SGHNT and CDR2 YYREEE (reference sequence). The CDR3 contains 15 residues. The CDR3 bases are TGTGCCAGCAGCTTGGAGGGTGGAGTGAACACTGAAGCTTTCTTT. This encodes CASSLEGGVNTEAFF.

V is TRBV5-1 and J is TRBJ2-2, with D hard to call. With 0 bases removed from V and 9 bases from J, the gap between germline ends came to 6 bases. Germline values: CDR1 SGHRS, CDR2 YFSETQ. CDR3 length equals 12 residues. The CDR3 bases are TGCGCCAGCAGCTTGGCCGGCAGGGAGCTGTTTTTT. Its protein product is CASSLAGRELFF.

The V and J genes are TRBV28 and TRBJ2-3; 9 bases match TRBD2. This CDR3 region has 16 residues. The germline CDR1 and CDR2 sequences are MDHEN and SYDVKM. J gave up 4 bases and V 7 bases, and 12 bases lay outside the gene matches. The CDR3 DNA reads TGTGCCAGCACCACTCTTATAGCGGGAGTGTCAGATACGCAGTATTTT. Residues: CASTTLIAGVSDTQYF.